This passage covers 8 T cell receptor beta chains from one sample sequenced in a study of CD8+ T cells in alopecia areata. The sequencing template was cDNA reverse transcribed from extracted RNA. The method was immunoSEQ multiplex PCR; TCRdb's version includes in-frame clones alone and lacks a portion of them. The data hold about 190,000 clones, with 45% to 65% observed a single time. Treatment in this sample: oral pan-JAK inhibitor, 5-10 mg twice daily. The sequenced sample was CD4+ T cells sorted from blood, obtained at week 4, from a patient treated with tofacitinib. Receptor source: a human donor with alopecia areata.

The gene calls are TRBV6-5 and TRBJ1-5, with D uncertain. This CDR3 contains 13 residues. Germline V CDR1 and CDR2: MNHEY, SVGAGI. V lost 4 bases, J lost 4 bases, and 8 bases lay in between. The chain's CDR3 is CASSSTGNQPQHF. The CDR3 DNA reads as TGTGCCAGCAGTTCGACTGGGAATCAGCCCCAGCATTTT.

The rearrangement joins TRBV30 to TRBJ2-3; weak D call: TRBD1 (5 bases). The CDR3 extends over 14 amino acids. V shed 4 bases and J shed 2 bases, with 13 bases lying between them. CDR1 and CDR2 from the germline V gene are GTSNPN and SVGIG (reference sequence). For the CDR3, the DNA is TGTGCCTGGATGAGAACAGGAGCCACAGATACGCAGTATTTT. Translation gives CAWMRTGATDTQYF.

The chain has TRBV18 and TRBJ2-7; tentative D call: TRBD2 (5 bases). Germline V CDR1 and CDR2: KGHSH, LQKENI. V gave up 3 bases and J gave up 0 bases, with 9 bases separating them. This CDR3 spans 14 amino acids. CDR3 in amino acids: CASSPRRSSYEQYF. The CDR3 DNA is TGTGCCAGCTCACCGAGGAGGTCCTCCTACGAGCAGTACTTC.

The DNA of the CDR3 is TGCAGCGTTGAAGATTTTCACAGTACTAACTATGGCTACACCTTC. Translation gives CSVEDFHSTNYGYTF. This chain links TRBV29-1 with TRBJ1-2; D unclear. Trimming shortened V by 0 bases and J by 0 bases, and 11 bases separated the two germline ends. CDR1 is SQVTM and CDR2 is ANQGSEA in the germline V gene. There are 15 residues in the CDR3.

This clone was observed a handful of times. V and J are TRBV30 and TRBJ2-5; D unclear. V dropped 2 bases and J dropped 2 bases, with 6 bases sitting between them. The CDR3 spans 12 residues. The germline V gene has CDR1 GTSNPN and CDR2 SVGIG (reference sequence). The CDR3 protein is CAWSQPQETQYF. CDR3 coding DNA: TGTGCCTGGAGTCAACCTCAAGAGACCCAGTACTTC.

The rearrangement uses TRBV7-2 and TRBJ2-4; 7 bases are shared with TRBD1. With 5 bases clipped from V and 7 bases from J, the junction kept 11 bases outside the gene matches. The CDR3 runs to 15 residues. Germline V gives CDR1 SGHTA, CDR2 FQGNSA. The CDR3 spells CASSRATGIENIQYF. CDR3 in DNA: TGTGCCAGCAGCCGTGCGACAGGGATCGAGAACATTCAGTACTTC. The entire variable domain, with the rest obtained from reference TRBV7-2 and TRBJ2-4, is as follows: GAGVSQSPSNKVTEKGKDVELRCDPISGHTALYWYRQSLGQGLEFLIYFQGNSAPDKSGLPSDRFSAERTGGSVSTLTIQRTQQEDSAVYLCASSRATGIENIQYFGAGTRLSVL.

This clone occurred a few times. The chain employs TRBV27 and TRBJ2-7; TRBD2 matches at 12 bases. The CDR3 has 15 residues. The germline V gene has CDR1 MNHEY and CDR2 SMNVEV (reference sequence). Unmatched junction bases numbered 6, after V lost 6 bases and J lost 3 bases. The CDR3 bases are TGTGCCAGCAGCGGACTAGCGGGACTCAGCTACGAGCAGTACTTC. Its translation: CASSGLAGLSYEQYF.

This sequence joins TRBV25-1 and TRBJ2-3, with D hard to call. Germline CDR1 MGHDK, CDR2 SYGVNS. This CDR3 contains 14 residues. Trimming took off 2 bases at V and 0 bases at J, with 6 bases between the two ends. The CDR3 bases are TGTGCCAGCAGTGAACCTCTTAGCACAGATACGCAGTATTTT. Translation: CASSEPLSTDTQYF.